The 28 T cell receptor beta chains below were found in one sample sequenced in a study of T-cell memory formation after mild COVID-19. TCRdb used MiXCR to reprocess the 5' RACE reads, holding one entry per CDR3 protein. Altogether 450,000 or so distinct CDR3 sequences are present, more than 20% being singletons, with the ten largest covering under 15%. The sequencing sample was made of PBMCs or a T cell subset sorted from them (not recorded which). The receptors were sampled from an adult woman who had mild COVID-19 (a few samples of this study predate the infection). Cell type and time point are not known.

This chain links TRBV24-1 with TRBJ2-5; 10 positions match TRBD1. The germline V gene encodes CDR1 KGHDR and CDR2 SFDVKD. J gave up 7 bases and V 2 bases, and 3 bases lay outside the gene matches. The length of the CDR3 is 14 residues. DNA of the CDR3: TGTGCCACCAGTGATTCGTGGACAGGGGGGACCCAGTACTTC. Translating it yields CATSDSWTGGTQYF.

This clonotype was observed a handful of times. The chain links TRBV4-1 to TRBJ1-4; possible D gene TRBD1, 6 bases. V was pared by 5 bases and J by 7 bases, with 17 bases between. The CDR3 runs 15 residues. Germline CDR1 is MGHRA and CDR2 is YSYEKL. The CDR3 is CASSSYREGGEKLFF. For the CDR3, the DNA is TGCGCCAGCAGCTCCTACAGGGAGGGTGGTGAAAAACTGTTTTTT.

This clonotype was seen only a few times. This rearrangement joins TRBV15 to TRBJ2-7; D is undetermined. The V gene lost 1 base and the J gene lost 4 bases, with 14 bases spanning the gap. Germline V gene data show CDR1 as LNHNV and CDR2 as YYDKDF (reference sequence). CDR3 length: 15 amino acids. CDR3 nucleotides: TGTGCCACCAGCAGAGTGCGGTCCTTCGGGTACGAGCAGTACTTC. This translates into CATSRVRSFGYEQYF. The variable domain in full, with the rest retrieved from reference TRBV15 and TRBJ2-7, is DAMVIQNPRYQVTQFGKPVTLSCSQTLNHNVMYWYQQKSSQAPKLLFHYYDKDFNNEADTPDNFQSRRPNTSFCFLDIRSPGLGDTAMYLCATSRVRSFGYEQYFGPGTRLTVT.

This clonotype was detected a few times. This chain uses TRBV4-1 with TRBJ2-1; 9 nucleotides align to TRBD2. J lost 10 bases, V lost 1 base, and 14 bases had no gene match. The length of the CDR3 is 17 residues. Germline CDR1 is MGHRA and CDR2 is YSYEKL. The CDR3 sequence is CASSQGGASGALPEQFF. Written as DNA, the CDR3 is TGCGCCAGCAGCCAAGGTGGGGCTAGCGGGGCTCTCCCGGAGCAGTTCTTC.

CDR3 amino acids: CASSLAGGYNQPQHF. The CDR3 nucleotides read TGTGCCAGCAGCTTAGCAGGGGGATACAATCAGCCCCAGCATTTT. The V and J genes are TRBV7-9 and TRBJ1-5; maybe TRBD1 (6 bases). Trimming removed 0 bases at V and 3 bases at J, with 9 bases between. Germline CDR1 SEHNR, CDR2 FQNEAQ (reference sequence). This CDR3 has 15 amino acids.

The gene calls are TRBV6-1 and TRBJ2-3, with D possibly being TRBD2 (7 bases). Germline values: CDR1 MNHNS, CDR2 SASEGT. The CDR3 has 16 residues. V was pared by 2 bases and J by 0 bases, with 12 bases between. This CDR3 is CASSEWGGVSTDTQYF. For the CDR3, the DNA is TGTGCCAGCAGTGAATGGGGGGGCGTGAGCACAGATACGCAGTATTTT.

This clonotype was found once. V gene TRBV6-5 combines with J gene TRBJ2-1, with D perhaps matching TRBD1 (6 bases). Germline CDR1 and CDR2: MNHEY and SVGAGI. CDR3 length: 14 residues. The V and J ends lost 6 bases and 4 bases respectively, with 13 bases between them. CDR3 sequence reads: CASRDLGGYNEQFF. In DNA, the CDR3 is TGTGCCAGCAGGGACCTAGGGGGTTACAATGAGCAGTTCTTC.

This clonotype was detected a few times. The V gene is TRBV12-3 or TRBV12-4, the J gene TRBJ2-6; 7 bases line up with TRBD1. The V segment lost 7 bases and the J segment 2 bases; nucleotides outside the gene matches: 5. The CDR3 has 15 residues. The CDR3: CASTIGGAGANVLTF. CDR3 bases: TGTGCCAGCACCATAGGGGGCGCTGGGGCCAACGTCCTGACTTTC.

The CDR3 DNA follows: TGCGCCAGCAGCCAAGGAACGGCAGTACTGGCTAATGAAAAACTGTTTTTT. Translated: CASSQGTAVLANEKLFF. The genes are TRBV4-3 and TRBJ1-4; D not certain. Trimming shortened V by 1 base and J by 3 bases, and 15 bases separated the two germline ends. The CDR3 consists of 17 residues. Per germline, CDR1 LGHNA and CDR2 YSLEER.

At least ten counts were recorded for this clonotype. The genes are TRBV7-9 and TRBJ2-7, with a possible D match to TRBD2 (6 bases). CDR1 is SEHNR, CDR2 FQNEAQ, per germline (reference sequence). V lost 5 bases and J lost 7, with 21 bases in between. The CDR3 loop spans 15 amino acids. Written as DNA, the CDR3 is TGTGCCAGCAGCCCGGGGGTGCAGGGTTATGAGGAGCAGTACTTC. Its protein is CASSPGVQGYEEQYF.

This clonotype was counted ten times or more. The rearrangement uses TRBV27 and TRBJ2-7; 7 bases fit TRBD1. V was pared by 6 bases and J by 4 bases, with 9 bases of the junction left unmatched. Germline V CDR1 and CDR2: MNHEY, SMNVEV (reference sequence). The CDR3 loop spans 14 amino acids. CDR3 residues: CASSLGGPLYEQYF. DNA for the CDR3: TGTGCCAGCAGCCTAGGGGGCCCCCTTTACGAGCAGTACTTC.

This clonotype has a handful of counts. This chain joins TRBV15 and TRBJ2-7, with TRBD2 as a possible D gene (6 bases). This CDR3 contains 14 residues. V shed 4 bases and J shed 5 bases, with 15 bases lying between them. Germline CDR1 reads LNHNV; CDR2 reads YYDKDF (reference sequence). Here the CDR3 DNA reads TGTGCCACCAGCACTCCCGCCGGGGAGGACGAGCAGTACTTC. It codes for CATSTPAGEDEQYF.

V usage is TRBV7-2 and J usage is TRBJ1-3, with TRBD1 as a possible D gene (6 bases). The length of the CDR3 is 15 residues. Trimming shortened V by 3 bases and J by 4 bases, and 13 bases separated the two germline ends. Germline V gene lookup returns CDR1 SGHTA and CDR2 FQGNSA. CDR3 sequence: CASSFFGQLGNTIYF. Written as DNA, the CDR3 is TGTGCCAGCAGCTTTTTCGGACAGCTAGGAAACACCATATATTTT.

This clonotype has only a few counts. The chain employs TRBV21-1 and TRBJ2-5. TRBV21-1 is a known pseudogene. This CDR3 is 15 amino acids long. This CDR3 reads CASSKGEPSQETQYF. CDR3 DNA sequence: TGTGCCAGCAGCAAAGGTGAACCGAGCCAAGAGACCCAGTACTTC.

The chain uses TRBV18 and TRBJ2-1; the D is unclear. CDR1 is KGHSH and CDR2 is LQKENI in the germline V gene. V was cut by 3 bases and J by 0 bases, with 12 bases left in between. This CDR3 is 16 amino acids long. CDR3 region: CASSPPWLVSYNEQFF. CDR3 nucleotides: TGTGCCAGCTCACCCCCCTGGCTAGTCTCCTACAATGAGCAGTTCTTC.

The genes are TRBV20-1 and TRBJ2-1; D not resolved. The germline V gene encodes CDR1 DFQATT and CDR2 SNEGSKA (reference sequence). The V end was cut by 5 bases, the J end by 0 bases, with 2 bases between. CDR3 size: 11 residues. CDR3 region: CSAGSYNEQFF. Written as DNA, the CDR3 is TGCAGTGCTGGCTCCTACAATGAGCAGTTCTTC.

This clonotype was detected many times. The V call is TRBV20-1, the J call TRBJ2-5; TRBD2 might be the D (6 bases). CDR1 and CDR2 (germline): DFQATT, SNEGSKA (reference sequence). The CDR3 covers 17 residues. Trimming removed 0 bases at V and 0 bases at J, with 17 bases between. The DNA of the CDR3 is TGCAGTGCTAGAGATCTTTGGAGGGAACAGAACCAAGAGACCCAGTACTTC. This translates into CSARDLWREQNQETQYF.

This clonotype was recorded a few times. The chain has TRBV4-3 and TRBJ1-1; no clear D. This CDR3 region has 15 residues. Per the germline V gene, CDR1 is LGHNA and CDR2 is YSLEER. Trimming pared 1 base from V and 6 bases from J, leaving 15 bases between. The CDR3, as DNA: TGCGCCAGCAGCCAAGTCTGGTCCTCGGATTCTGAAGCTTTCTTT. Its translation: CASSQVWSSDSEAFF.

This clonotype was observed a few times. The chain has TRBV24-1 and TRBJ2-1; no definite D call. This CDR3 contains 14 residues. The V gene lost 6 bases and the J gene lost 4 bases, with 12 bases spanning the gap. Germline V gene sequence: CDR1 KGHDR, CDR2 SFDVKD. In DNA form, the CDR3 reads TGTGCCACCAGTCAGCCAGCTGGGTACAATGAGCAGTTCTTC. The encoded protein is CATSQPAGYNEQFF.

This clonotype has more than one count but fewer than ten. The rearrangement joins TRBV25-1 to TRBJ1-6; tentative D call: TRBD1 (5 bases). Germline V gene data show CDR1 as MGHDK and CDR2 as SYGVNS. This CDR3 is built from 14 residues. V was clipped by 1 base and J by 9 bases, with 10 bases between them. CDR3 coding DNA: TGTGCCAGCAGTGAATCCGGGGGGTTTTCACCCCTCCACTTT. Encoded protein: CASSESGGFSPLHF.

The table lists this clonotype with a few counts. The chain links TRBV6-5 to TRBJ2-3; 14 bases map to TRBD2. The J segment lost 0 bases and the V segment lost 4 bases, leaving 9 bases of the junction unmatched. The CDR3 contains 19 residues. The germline V gene encodes CDR1 MNHEY and CDR2 SVGAGI. CDR3 coding DNA: TGTGCCAGCAGTTCAATCCGACTAGCGGGGGGGCCTAGCACAGATACGCAGTATTTT. As protein: CASSSIRLAGGPSTDTQYF.

This clonotype has only a few counts. The rearrangement uses TRBV27 and TRBJ2-3; 7 nucleotides align to TRBD2. CDR1 is MNHEY and CDR2 is SMNVEV in the germline V gene (reference sequence). CDR3 length: 14 residues. V lost 8 bases and J lost 4; bases outside the gene matches: 9. In DNA, the CDR3 is TGTGCCAGCCGGGACTATCGCGCTCCAGATACGCAGTATTTT. Protein sequence: CASRDYRAPDTQYF.

This clonotype was found a few times. The chain has TRBV7-6 and TRBJ2-1; 9 bases fit TRBD2. V shed 1 base and J 9 bases; nucleotides not matched to a gene: 7. Per germline, CDR1 SGHVS and CDR2 FNYEAQ. The CDR3 contains 15 residues. CDR3 in amino acids: CASSLGASGAGEQFF. In DNA, the CDR3 is TGTGCCAGCAGCTTAGGCGCTAGCGGGGCGGGTGAGCAGTTCTTC.

About this clonotype: Its ends do not fully match the called genes, so a read error is possible. This chain uses TRBV7-8 with TRBJ1-5; TRBD1 matches 8 bases. This CDR3 is 13 amino acids long. Germline V CDR1 and CDR2: SGHVS, FQNEAQ. CDR3: CASATGGNQPQHF. CDR3 sequence (DNA): TGTGCCAGCGCTACAGGGGGTAATCAGCCACAGCATTTT.

This clonotype turned up a few times. V usage is TRBV19 and J usage is TRBJ2-3, with 8 bases fitting TRBD2. Trimming removed 10 bases from V and 3 bases from J; junction bases left unmatched: 6. The CDR3 is 13 residues long. Germline V gives CDR1 LNHDA, CDR2 SQIVND (reference sequence). The CDR3 is CATDGRETDTQYF. CDR3 DNA sequence: TGTGCCACAGACGGGAGGGAGACAGATACGCAGTATTTT. The variable domain in full, completed from reference TRBV19 and TRBJ2-3, reads DGGITQSPKYLFRKEGQNVTLSCEQNLNHDAMYWYRQDPGQGLRLIYYSQIVNDFQKGDIAEGYSVSREKKESFPLTVTSAQKNPTAFYLCATDGRETDTQYFGPGTRLTVL.

The V and J genes are TRBV5-5 and TRBJ1-1, with D possibly being TRBD1 (6 bases). Germline lookup yields CDR1 SGHKS and CDR2 YYEKEE (reference sequence). CDR3 length equals 16 residues. Trimming shortened V by 2 bases and J by 3 bases, and 17 bases separated the two germline ends. The CDR3: CASSFGGRIQDTEAFF. Here the CDR3 DNA reads TGTGCCAGCAGCTTTGGGGGGCGGATTCAGGACACTGAAGCTTTCTTT.

This clonotype was counted at least ten times. This chain links TRBV7-6 with TRBJ2-1, with 10 positions matching TRBD2. CDR1 is SGHVS and CDR2 is FNYEAQ in the germline V gene. With V trimmed by 2 bases and J by 8 bases, 6 bases remained unmatched. The CDR3 totals 15 residues. The CDR3 protein is CASSLSGRASHEQFF. The CDR3, as DNA: TGTGCCAGCAGCTTAAGCGGGAGGGCCTCCCATGAGCAGTTCTTC.

This clonotype was seen ten or more times. This rearrangement joins TRBV6-2 or TRBV6-3 to TRBJ2-1; D gene unclear. This CDR3 is 11 amino acids long. Between the trimmed V and J ends, which lost 0 bases and 10 bases, there was a span of 4 bases. Germline V lookup: CDR1 MNHEY, CDR2 SVGEGT. In nucleotides, the CDR3 is TGTGCCAGCAGTTACTCTGGAGAGCAGTTCTTC. Amino acids: CASSYSGEQFF.